This T cell receptor (beta chain) was observed in a study of blood T cell repertoires in COVID-19. Libraries were prepared by immunoSEQ multiplex PCR; TCRdb keeps only in-frame clonotypes and omits some of them. The table includes around 150,000 clones, around 79% detected once. The germline V and J ends were trimmed by 9 bases and 2 bases, with 10 bases remaining between them. From germline, CDR1 is MDHEN and CDR2 SYDVKM. The CDR3 has 13 residues. Sequencing was performed on peripheral blood. The receptor was derived from a man aged 50 to 59 with active or convalescent COVID-19. The rearrangement links TRBV28 to TRBJ2-2, with TRBD2 as a possible D gene (5 bases). DNA for the CDR3: TGTGCCAGTTACGCGGGTAACACCGGGGAGCTGTTTTTT. Translated: CASYAGNTGELFF.